These 17 T cell receptor beta chains share one sample of origin, sequenced in a study of memory CD4+ T cells and cytomegalovirus serostatus. Single viable CD3+CD4+CD8-CD45RO+ cells were sorted as the memory CD4+ T cells. Some clones are missing from TCRdb's copy, which holds only in-frame ones; the method was immunoSEQ multiplex PCR. The sample holds roughly 76,000 clones; around 78% are singletons and the top ten take just over 2.5%. Material: memory CD4+ T cells from blood. The receptors were gathered from an adult in good health and CMV-seropositive.

This clone was detected a few times. The rearrangement joins TRBV19 to TRBJ1-1, with D maybe TRBD1 (6 bases). Per germline, CDR1 LNHDA and CDR2 SQIVND (reference sequence). Between the trimmed V and J ends, which lost 6 bases and 0 bases, there was a span of 8 bases. This CDR3 is 13 amino acids long. DNA for the CDR3: TGTGCCAGTAGGTGGACAGTGAACACTGAAGCTTTCTTT. Encoded protein: CASRWTVNTEAFF. Full variable domain (rest looked up from reference TRBV19 and TRBJ1-1): DGGITQSPKYLFRKEGQNVTLSCEQNLNHDAMYWYRQDPGQGLRLIYYSQIVNDFQKGDIAEGYSVSREKKESFPLTVTSAQKNPTAFYLCASRWTVNTEAFFGQGTRLTVV.

This rearrangement joins TRBV19 to TRBJ2-2, with TRBD1 matching 10 bases. V was clipped by 7 bases and J by 4 bases; unmatched bases: 6. Germline CDR1 LNHDA, CDR2 SQIVND (reference sequence). The CDR3 loop spans 15 amino acids. The CDR3 bases are TGTGCCAGTACCACCGGGACAGGGGTCACCGGGGAGCTGTTTTTT. Translated, it gives CASTTGTGVTGELFF.

The V call is TRBV10-3, the J call TRBJ2-2, with a tentative D call TRBD2 (6 bases). The CDR3 has 15 amino acids. Per the germline V gene, CDR1 is ENHRY and CDR2 is SYGVKD. Trimming cost V 7 bases and J 1 base, with 13 bases left between them. CDR3 coding DNA: TGTGCCATCACCTCAGGCGGGGAGAACACCGGGGAGCTGTTTTTT. Its protein is CAITSGGENTGELFF.

This clone has a single count. The rearrangement uses TRBV27 and TRBJ1-2; unclear D gene. The CDR3 contains 14 residues. Per germline, CDR1 MNHEY and CDR2 SMNVEV (reference sequence). V was shortened by 2 bases and J by 0 bases, with 7 bases between the two germline ends. The CDR3 bases are TGTGCCAGCAGTTTAGGTCGCCCTAACTATGGCTACACCTTC. It specifies CASSLGRPNYGYTF.

The rearrangement joins TRBV11-3 to TRBJ1-1; the match to TRBD1 covers 8 bases. CDR1 and CDR2 from the germline V gene are SGHNT and YENEEA. The ends lost 6 bases at V and 1 base at J; junction bases unmatched: 7. The CDR3 totals 15 residues. The chain's CDR3 is CASSFGGQGNTEAFF. The CDR3 DNA sequence: TGTGCCAGCAGTTTCGGAGGACAGGGGAACACTGAAGCTTTCTTT.

The V gene is TRBV30, the J gene TRBJ1-1, with D possibly being TRBD1 (5 bases). This CDR3 has 13 amino acids. The V end lost 6 bases, the J end lost 0 bases, and 11 bases lay between the germline ends. Germline-derived CDR1 and CDR2 are GTSNPN and SVGIG (reference sequence). The CDR3 sequence: CACYRRLNTEAFF. The CDR3, as DNA: TGTGCCTGTTACAGGCGTCTGAACACTGAAGCTTTCTTT.

V and J are TRBV4-3 and TRBJ2-3; TRBD2 aligns across 11 bases. V trimming: 4 bases; J trimming: 6 bases; junction bases outside the gene matches: 12. This CDR3 is 17 amino acids long. Germline CDR1 and CDR2: LGHNA and YSLEER. CDR3 in amino acids: CASSLAFTSGSGDTQYF. CDR3 bases: TGCGCCAGCAGCCTCGCCTTCACTAGCGGGAGTGGGGATACGCAGTATTTT.

The rearrangement links TRBV30 to TRBJ1-1, with D maybe TRBD1 (6 bases). The V end was cut by 4 bases, the J end by 7 bases, with 19 bases between. The CDR3 covers 14 residues. From germline, CDR1 is GTSNPN and CDR2 SVGIG (reference sequence). The CDR3 loop reads CAWISRDRTVEAFF. The DNA for the CDR3 is TGTGCCTGGATCTCTCGAGACAGGACTGTTGAAGCTTTCTTT.

This chain connects TRBV19 to TRBJ2-1; D unresolved. The ends were cut back, 7 bases at V and 0 bases at J, with 7 bases in the middle. Germline V gene sequence: CDR1 LNHDA, CDR2 SQIVND (reference sequence). The CDR3 extends over 13 amino acids. Here the CDR3 DNA reads TGTGCCAGTACAATGGGCTCCTACAATGAGCAGTTCTTC. Translation gives CASTMGSYNEQFF.

This clone was recorded a few times. The V call is TRBV4-2, the J call TRBJ1-4, with D possibly being TRBD1 (6 bases). Trimming took 1 base from V and 2 from J, leaving 14 bases between them. This CDR3 is 17 amino acids long. Germline V gene lookup returns CDR1 LGHNA and CDR2 YNFKEQ. This CDR3 reads CASSQVRGQGTNEKLFF. The CDR3 bases are TGTGCCAGCAGCCAAGTGCGTGGGCAGGGGACTAATGAAAAACTGTTTTTT.

This clone has just a few counts. The chain employs TRBV5-4 and TRBJ1-2, with no clear D. This CDR3 region has 15 residues. Trimming removed 4 bases from V and 2 bases from J, with 15 bases in between. Germline V gives CDR1 SGHNT, CDR2 YYREEE (reference sequence). This CDR3 reads CASSPQTTLNYGYTF. The DNA for the CDR3 is TGTGCCAGCAGCCCACAGACAACCTTAAACTATGGCTACACCTTC.

This clone was observed a handful of times. V usage is TRBV21-1 and J usage is TRBJ1-1; TRBD1 is the table's D call, not checked against the DNA. TRBV21-1 is a pseudogene segment. This CDR3 contains 17 residues. CDR3 in DNA: TGTGCCAGCAGCAGCCTCCCATCATCAGGGGGTAAAACTGAAGCTTTCTTT. Residues: CASSSLPSSGGKTEAFF.

The chain recombines TRBV30 with TRBJ2-3; TRBD2 matches at 12 bases. The V segment lost 0 bases and the J segment 0 bases; nucleotides outside the gene matches: 4. Germline V CDR1 and CDR2: GTSNPN, SVGIG (reference sequence). CDR3 length equals 17 residues. The DNA for the CDR3 is TGTGCCTGGAGTGTACTTGGGACTAGCGGGAGCACAGATACGCAGTATTTT. Translated, it gives CAWSVLGTSGSTDTQYF.

In this sample, this clone turned up once. The chain has TRBV11-2 and TRBJ2-2; D tentatively fits TRBD1 or TRBD2 (5 bases each). This CDR3 comprises 15 residues. Germline CDR1 SGHAT, CDR2 FQNNGV. V lost 3 bases and J 2 bases, leaving 10 bases between the germline ends. The CDR3 coding sequence is TGTGCCAGCAGCTTGTCAGGGACCAACACCGGGGAGCTGTTTTTT. It encodes CASSLSGTNTGELFF.

This clone was picked up one time. The genes are TRBV19 and TRBJ1-2; D is uncertain. Germline CDR1 LNHDA, CDR2 SQIVND (reference sequence). The CDR3 is 15 residues long. With 2 bases removed from V and 5 bases from J, the gap between germline ends came to 15 bases. CDR3 residues: CASSIWGWEGYGYTF. The DNA of the CDR3 is TGTGCCAGTAGTATATGGGGATGGGAGGGATATGGCTACACCTTC.

The chain carries TRBV19 and TRBJ1-1; D is unresolved. Trimming left V 5 bases short and J 7 bases short, with 17 bases between. The CDR3 consists of 14 residues. The germline V gene encodes CDR1 LNHDA and CDR2 SQIVND (reference sequence). CDR3 nucleotides: TGTGCCAGTAGTTTCGGTCGTCCGGTAATTGAAGCTTTCTTT. It yields the protein CASSFGRPVIEAFF.

The chain joins TRBV7-7 to TRBJ2-1, with 7 positions matching TRBD1. CDR3 length equals 15 residues. After removal of 5 bases from V and 5 bases from J, the junction contained 9 bases not matched to a gene. Germline-derived CDR1 and CDR2 are SSHAT and FNYEAQ (reference sequence). The DNA of the CDR3 is TGTGCCAGCAGCCAGGACAGGCCAGGGGACAATGAGCAGTTCTTC. The encoded protein is CASSQDRPGDNEQFF.